This passage covers 15 T cell receptor beta chains from one sample sequenced in a study of T cells in Graves' hyperthyroidism and ophthalmopathy. TCR beta CDR3 sequences were amplified from RNA transcripts. During a first-round RT-PCR of the TCR CDR3, the HTBI primer set was used. Via MiXCR, TCRdb re-called the multiplex PCR reads, giving one row per CDR3 protein. This table holds roughly 500,000 distinct CDR3 sequences, about 20% found once. The source material was blood. These receptors were collected from a woman in her seventies with Graves' ophthalmopathy.

The sample holds a few counts of this clonotype. The chain uses TRBV9 and TRBJ1-6; D ambiguous. Germline CDR1 reads SGDLS; CDR2 reads YYNGEE. CDR3 length: 14 amino acids. The V end was cut by 4 bases, the J end by 7 bases, with 12 bases between. In nucleotides, the CDR3 is TGTGCCAGCAGCACCACCGGCCGGAATTCACCCCTCCACTTT. Amino acid sequence: CASSTTGRNSPLHF.

The CDR3 here is CASSRSGTSPHNEQFF. CDR3 bases: TGTGCCAGCAGCCGGTCCGGGACTAGCCCCCACAATGAGCAGTTCTTC. The V call is TRBV3-1, the J call TRBJ2-1; TRBD2 matches at 9 bases. This CDR3 comprises 16 residues. Looked up from germline, CDR1 is LGHDT and CDR2 is YNNKEL (reference sequence). Germline trimming cut 4 bases from V and 5 bases from J; bases unmatched to any gene: 9.

This clonotype was counted only a few times. The rearrangement uses TRBV12-3 or TRBV12-4 and TRBJ1-6; D remains ambiguous. V was pared by 6 bases and J by 2 bases, with 11 bases between. This CDR3 region has 15 residues. The CDR3 DNA reads TGTGCCAGCAGCAGTACCGGGGCCTATAATTCACCCCTCCACTTT. It is translated as CASSSTGAYNSPLHF.

There are a few counts of this clonotype. The chain combines TRBV20-1 with TRBJ1-2; D is uncertain. The germline gives CDR1 DFQATT, CDR2 SNEGSKA (reference sequence). Trimming stripped 0 bases from V and 7 bases from J, with 6 bases between. This CDR3 is 11 amino acids long. CDR3 nucleotide sequence: TGCAGTGCTAGAGAAGTTCCTGGCTACACCTTC. Translating gives CSAREVPGYTF.

This clonotype was detected ten times or more. This chain uses TRBV11-1 with TRBJ2-3; D is unclear. V shed 0 bases and J shed 5 bases, with 12 bases lying between them. The length of the CDR3 is 15 residues. Germline V gene data show CDR1 as SGHAT and CDR2 as FQDESV (reference sequence). The CDR3 loop reads CASSLAIERVDTQYF. The CDR3 region has the DNA TGTGCCAGCAGCTTAGCGATAGAAAGAGTAGATACGCAGTATTTT.

This chain joins TRBV20-1 and TRBJ2-1; the match to TRBD2 covers 7 bases. From germline, CDR1 is DFQATT and CDR2 SNEGSKA (reference sequence). J was trimmed by 7 bases and V by 1 base; bases with no gene match: 4. This CDR3 spans 13 amino acids. The CDR3 DNA is TGCAGTGCTAGAGGGGGGGGGGGGAATGAGCAGTTCTTC. Amino acid sequence: CSARGGGGNEQFF.

The chain combines TRBV6-2 or TRBV6-3 with TRBJ2-2; D is unclear. CDR1 MNHEY and CDR2 SVGEGT come from the germline V gene. Deletions cut 7 bases from V and 7 bases from J, with 19 bases between. This CDR3 comprises 15 residues. DNA of the CDR3: TGTGCCAGCAAACTCCCCGTGAATTCGGGCGGGGAGCTGTTTTTT. Translating gives CASKLPVNSGGELFF.

This clonotype was detected only a few times. The chain links TRBV6-1 to TRBJ2-1, with D possibly TRBD1 on 6 matching bases. V was trimmed by 7 bases and J by 10 bases, leaving 14 bases between them. The CDR3 is 12 residues long. CDR1 and CDR2 (germline): MNHNS, SASEGT. The CDR3 DNA is TGTGCCAGCAACAGGGACGTAGCGGAGCAGTTCTTC. This encodes CASNRDVAEQFF.

This clonotype was seen repeatedly, ten times or more. The V gene is TRBV6-1, the J gene TRBJ2-7; TRBD1 might be the D (5 bases). V was pared by 3 bases and J by 6 bases, with 15 bases between. There are 14 residues in the CDR3. Germline V gives CDR1 MNHNS, CDR2 SASEGT. This CDR3 reads CASSDFRAVSEQYF. The CDR3 region has the DNA TGTGCCAGCAGTGATTTCAGGGCTGTCTCCGAGCAGTACTTC.

There are a few counts of this clonotype. The chain joins TRBV27 to TRBJ2-1; 10 nucleotides line up with TRBD2. Germline assignment: CDR1 MNHEY and CDR2 SMNVEV (reference sequence). This CDR3 has 18 amino acids. With V trimmed by 4 bases and J by 2 bases, 11 bases remained unmatched. As DNA, the CDR3 is TGTGCCAGCAGTTCCTACCCCTCCAGCGGGAGGGCCTACAATGAGCAGTTCTTC. Translating gives CASSSYPSSGRAYNEQFF.

The J gene is TRBJ2-1, the V gene TRBV9, with 8 bases identical to TRBD2. V shed 4 bases, J shed 2 bases, and the junction held 17 bases outside the gene matches. Germline CDR1 is SGDLS and CDR2 is YYNGEE. This CDR3 spans 19 amino acids. The CDR3, as DNA: TGTGCCAGCAGCTCGAGACTTCCTTCTCGGGAGGGTACCTACAATGAGCAGTTCTTC. Amino acids: CASSSRLPSREGTYNEQFF.

This clonotype was recorded a few times. The chain employs TRBV29-1 and TRBJ2-3; 9 bases are shared with TRBD2. CDR1 and CDR2 (germline): SQVTM, ANQGSEA. The CDR3 totals 15 residues. V gave up 7 bases and J gave up 3 bases; unmatched junction bases: 11. CDR3 nucleotide sequence: TGCAGCGCAACAGATATAGCGGGAGCTACAGATACGCAGTATTTT. Protein: CSATDIAGATDTQYF.

The chain has TRBV10-3 and TRBJ2-5, with 10 positions matching TRBD2. The V segment lost 11 bases and the J segment 2 bases; nucleotides outside the gene matches: 11. CDR3 size: 15 residues. Germline V gene lookup returns CDR1 ENHRY and CDR2 SYGVKD. The CDR3, as DNA: TGTGCCTTCAAAGGGGTAGCGGGGGGTCAAGAGACCCAGTACTTC. This encodes CAFKGVAGGQETQYF.

This clonotype was detected a few times. The chain links TRBV6-4 to TRBJ1-5; no firm D call. The CDR3 runs 15 residues. CDR1 MRHNA and CDR2 SNTAGT come from the germline V gene. The germline V and J ends were trimmed by 5 bases and 1 base, with 12 bases remaining between them. The CDR3 loop reads CASSPEGLSNQPQHF. The CDR3 DNA reads TGTGCCAGCAGTCCCGAGGGTTTGAGCAATCAGCCCCAGCATTTT.

This chain joins TRBV11-2 and TRBJ2-7; 8 bases match TRBD1. The germline V gene encodes CDR1 SGHAT and CDR2 FQNNGV. The CDR3 covers 16 residues. The V and J ends lost 4 bases and 1 base, in that order; junction bases with no gene match: 9. The CDR3 bases are TGTGCCAGCAGCTGGTCAGACAGGGGTATTTCCTACGAGCAGTACTTC. Encoded protein: CASSWSDRGISYEQYF.